These T cell receptor beta chains were read from a single sample in a study of blood T cell repertoires in COVID-19. Sequenced by immunoSEQ multiplex PCR; TCRdb stores in-frame clones only, minus some. The data hold 300,000 or so clones, with 80% to 90% observed a single time. The sample comprised peripheral blood. These receptors were obtained from a woman between 45 and 60 years old who had recovered from COVID-19. Each CDR3 is given with its conserved first and last residue. Each record gives: V gene, J gene, clone size, D gene, CDR3 DNA, CDR3 protein. D genes are given only for firm matches. Rows give clone size only sometimes, using once, few, many, or a class for an expanded clone.

V: TRBV30
J: TRBJ1-6
size: NA
D: NA
DNA: TGTGCCTGGAGCATAACAGGGACCGCCTATAATTCACCCCTCCACTTT
CDR3: CAWSITGTAYNSPLHF

V: TRBV4-3
J: TRBJ1-6
size: NA
D: NA
DNA: TGCGCCAGCAGCCAAGGAACTGGGGGCAGTAATTCACCCCTCCACTTT
CDR3: CASSQGTGGSNSPLHF

V: TRBV29-1
J: TRBJ2-1
size: NA
D: TRBD1
DNA: TGCAGCGTCCCCCCAGGGGGCGAAATCCAACAAATCTACAATGAGCAGTTCTTC
CDR3: CSVPPGGEIQQIYNEQFF

V: TRBV6-5
J: TRBJ1-1
size: once
D: NA
DNA: TGTGCCAGCAGTTACGGGGCGGCGATCGACACTGAAGCTTTCTTT
CDR3: CASSYGAAIDTEAFF

V: TRBV7-2
J: TRBJ1-6
size: NA
D: NA
DNA: TGTGCCAGCAGCTTAGCGGGGGGAATGCTCTCACCCCTCCACTTT
CDR3: CASSLAGGMLSPLHF

V: TRBV7-2
J: TRBJ1-2
size: NA
D: NA
DNA: TGTGCCAGCAGCTTAATGCCTAGAGTGGCCGGCTACACCTTC
CDR3: CASSLMPRVAGYTF

V: TRBV7-2
J: TRBJ1-1
size: NA
D: NA
DNA: TGTGCCAGCAGCTTAGGACAGGCTATGAACACTGAAGCTTTCTTT
CDR3: CASSLGQAMNTEAFF

V: TRBV19
J: TRBJ1-3
size: NA
D: NA
DNA: TGTGCCAGTAGTGTACCTGGAGTGAGGGACTCTGGAAACACCATATATTTT
CDR3: CASSVPGVRDSGNTIYF

V: TRBV10-3
J: TRBJ1-5
size: NA
D: TRBD1
DNA: TGTGCCATCGGGACCCGTACAGGGGGCGGCAATCAGCCCCAGCATTTT
CDR3: CAIGTRTGGGNQPQHF

V: TRBV7-9
J: TRBJ2-1
size: NA
D: NA
DNA: TGTGCCAGCAGCGTCGGCGGGCCGTACAATGAGCAGTTCTTC
CDR3: CASSVGGPYNEQFF

V: TRBV5-1
J: TRBJ2-7
size: NA
D: TRBD1
DNA: TGCGCCAGCAGCTTAAGGACAGGGGGCTACGAGCAGTACTTC
CDR3: CASSLRTGGYEQYF

V: TRBV7-3
J: TRBJ2-2
size: NA
D: NA
DNA: TGTGCCAGCACCCTGGGGCGGGGCGGGGAGCTGTTTTTT
CDR3: CASTLGRGGELFF

V: TRBV28
J: TRBJ1-2
size: NA
D: NA
DNA: TGTGCCAGCAGTCCAAGACAGGTTGGCTCCGGCTATGGCTACACCTTC
CDR3: CASSPRQVGSGYGYTF

V: TRBV28
J: TRBJ1-5
size: few
D: NA
DNA: TGTGCCACCGTCTGGGGGGGCGGGAGCAATCAGCCCCAGCATTTT
CDR3: CATVWGGGSNQPQHF

V: TRBV11-2
J: TRBJ2-2
size: once
D: NA
DNA: TGTGCCAGCAGCCCCAAGGTGAAAGCGGGCACCGGGGAGCTGTTTTTT
CDR3: CASSPKVKAGTGELFF

V: TRBV27
J: TRBJ2-3
size: NA
D: NA
DNA: TGTGCCAGCAGTCTACAGGGTCGGAATACGCAGTATTTT
CDR3: CASSLQGRNTQYF

V: TRBV4-1
J: TRBJ1-2
size: NA
D: NA
DNA: TGCGCCAGCAGCCAAGATTTATACAGTAACTATGGCTACACCTTC
CDR3: CASSQDLYSNYGYTF

V: TRBV7-2
J: TRBJ1-1
size: NA
D: NA
DNA: TGTGCCAGCAGCCCACGACCCCGGGGGAACGAAGCTTTCTTT
CDR3: CASSPRPRGNEAFF

V: TRBV6-5
J: TRBJ1-3
size: NA
D: NA
DNA: TGTGCCAGCAGTTACTCGATCCTGCGGCGGATATATTTT
CDR3: CASSYSILRRIYF

V: TRBV7-2
J: TRBJ2-3
size: NA
D: TRBD1
DNA: TGTGCCAGCAGTGCGGATAGTAGGACAGGGGTAACAGATACGCAGTATTTT
CDR3: CASSADSRTGVTDTQYF

V: TRBV19
J: TRBJ1-1
size: few
D: NA
DNA: TGTGCCAGTAGCCTCGCGGGACCGCGGAACACTGAAGCTTTCTTT
CDR3: CASSLAGPRNTEAFF

V: TRBV6-5
J: TRBJ2-6
size: NA
D: NA
DNA: TGTGCCAGCAGCCGGTTCTCTGGGGCCAACGTCCTGACTTTC
CDR3: CASSRFSGANVLTF

V: TRBV28
J: TRBJ1-1
size: NA
D: TRBD1
DNA: TGTGCCTGTACGTCTAGGGGACAGGGGTTCACTGAAGCTTTCTTT
CDR3: CACTSRGQGFTEAFF

V: TRBV15
J: TRBJ1-4
size: NA
D: NA
DNA: TGTGCCACCCTCCAAAGGGGAAATGAAAAACTGTTTTTT
CDR3: CATLQRGNEKLFF

V: TRBV11-3
J: TRBJ2-3
size: NA
D: NA
DNA: TGTGCCAGCAGCATTTATCCAGATACGCAGTATTTT
CDR3: CASSIYPDTQYF

V: TRBV18
J: TRBJ2-7
size: once
D: TRBD1
DNA: TGTGCCAGCTCACCCGGACAGGGGGTCCCTTACGAGCAGTACTTC
CDR3: CASSPGQGVPYEQYF

V: TRBV4-3
J: TRBJ1-4
size: NA
D: TRBD1
DNA: TGCGCCAGCAGCCAGGAACAGGGGTTAAGGGAAAAACTGTTTTTT
CDR3: CASSQEQGLREKLFF